This entry lists 30 T cell receptor beta chains sequenced from one sample in a study of identical twins. TCRdb processed the 5' RACE reads anew with MiXCR; each CDR3 protein has one entry. The table has 450,000 or so distinct CDR3 sequences, approximately 15% seen once. Separately, the same data were catalogued under a study of yellow fever vaccine responses in identical twins.

The sequenced material came from CD4+ T cells sorted from blood. These TCRs come from a woman younger than 35 in good health.

The table lists this clonotype with many counts. The genes are TRBV29-1 and TRBJ1-1; D is ambiguous. Germline lookup yields CDR1 SQVTM and CDR2 ANQGSEA. Between the trimmed V and J ends, which lost 0 bases and 7 bases, there was a span of 12 bases. The CDR3 sequence is 13 residues long. CDR3 in amino acids: CSVEDLSAFEAFF. Here the CDR3 DNA reads TGCAGCGTTGAAGATCTGTCGGCATTTGAAGCTTTCTTT. The full variable domain, completed using reference TRBV29-1 and TRBJ1-1, is SAVISQKPSRDICQRGTSLTIQCQVDSQVTMMFWYRQQPGQSLTLIATANQGSEATYESGFVIDKFPISRPNLTFSTLTVSNMSPEDSSIYLCSVEDLSAFEAFFGQGTRLTVV.

The V gene is TRBV9, the J gene TRBJ2-3; 14 bases align to TRBD2. This CDR3 is 18 amino acids long. CDR1 and CDR2 from the germline V gene are SGDLS and YYNGEE. V lost 0 bases and J lost 1; bases outside the gene matches: 4. The CDR3 spells CASSVGTSGRTGTDTQYF. CDR3 DNA sequence: TGTGCCAGCAGCGTAGGGACTAGCGGGAGGACGGGCACAGATACGCAGTATTTT. The full variable domain, completed using reference TRBV9 and TRBJ2-3, is DSGVTQTPKHLITATGQRVTLRCSPRSGDLSVYWYQQSLDQGLQFLIQYYNGEERAKGNILERFSAQQFPDLHSELNLSSLELGDSALYFCASSVGTSGRTGTDTQYFGPGTRLTVL.

This clonotype was seen only a few times. The chain uses TRBV10-1 and TRBJ2-1; the match to TRBD1 covers 8 bases. The junction had 6 bases not matched to a gene; V was cut back by 6 bases and J by 2 bases. This CDR3 spans 15 amino acids. Germline V gene lookup returns CDR1 WNHNN and CDR2 SYGVQD (reference sequence). Here the CDR3 DNA reads TGCGCCAGCAGCGGGGCAGGGGGCGCCTACAATGAGCAGTTCTTC. As protein: CASSGAGGAYNEQFF.

In this sample, this clonotype turned up a few times. The gene calls are TRBV20-1 and TRBJ2-1, with 11 positions matching TRBD2. Per germline, CDR1 DFQATT and CDR2 SNEGSKA (reference sequence). The CDR3 has 15 residues. The J segment lost 6 bases and the V segment lost 5 bases, leaving 9 bases of the junction unmatched. DNA for the CDR3: TGCAGTGCTGGGTGGTTAGCGGGAGGGCCCAATGAGCAGTTCTTC. It encodes CSAGWLAGGPNEQFF.

This clonotype was seen ten or more times. This rearrangement joins TRBV6-2 or TRBV6-3 to TRBJ2-3; 7 nucleotides align to TRBD1. From germline, CDR1 is MNHEY and CDR2 SVGEGT. With V trimmed by 6 bases and J by 4 bases, 4 bases remained unmatched. This CDR3 has 13 residues. The CDR3 DNA follows: TGTGCCAGCAGAAGACAGGGAGCAGATACGCAGTATTTT. Protein sequence: CASRRQGADTQYF.

This clonotype occurred a few times. The chain couples TRBV3-1 to TRBJ1-2; 8 positions agree with TRBD1. The germline CDR1 and CDR2 sequences are LGHDT and YNNKEL (reference sequence). Unmatched junction bases numbered 8, after V lost 4 bases and J lost 4 bases. The CDR3 totals 15 residues. The CDR3 nucleotides read TGTGCCAGCAGCCGAAGCTTCAGGGGGCCCTATGGCTACACCTTC. Its translation: CASSRSFRGPYGYTF.

V and J are TRBV20-1 and TRBJ2-1; D gene uncertain. Trimming left V 0 bases short and J 10 bases short, with 4 bases between. CDR3 size: 10 residues. Germline CDR1 DFQATT, CDR2 SNEGSKA (reference sequence). CDR3 amino acids: CSAREREQFF. The CDR3 bases are TGCAGTGCTAGAGAGAGGGAGCAGTTCTTC.

The sample holds a few counts of this clonotype. J is TRBJ2-5 and V is TRBV5-5, with a tentative D call TRBD2 (6 bases). V gave up 1 base and J gave up 3 bases, with 13 bases separating them. The V gene's germline CDR1 is SGHKS and CDR2 YYEKEE (reference sequence). This CDR3 is built from 15 residues. CDR3 region: CASSLFGSGKETQYF. The CDR3 bases are TGTGCCAGCAGCTTGTTCGGGAGTGGGAAAGAGACCCAGTACTTC.

This clonotype was counted between two and nine times. The J gene is TRBJ2-2, the V gene TRBV2, with D perhaps TRBD1 (7 bases). Germline V CDR1 and CDR2: SNHLY, FYNNEI. CDR3 size: 16 residues. V was clipped by 6 bases and J by 6 bases, with 20 bases between them. CDR3 loop: CASRPPGQGGSGELFF. The CDR3 coding sequence is TGTGCCAGCAGACCCCCTGGTCAGGGGGGATCCGGGGAGCTGTTTTTT.

This clonotype occurred a few times. The rearrangement links TRBV6-2 or TRBV6-3 to TRBJ2-1; D not certain. The CDR3 spans 16 residues. The V end lost 2 bases, the J end lost 4 bases, and 15 bases lay between the germline ends. From germline, CDR1 is MNHEY and CDR2 SVGEGT. CDR3 in amino acids: CASSYTTAGRYNEQFF. CDR3 nucleotides: TGTGCCAGCAGTTACACGACTGCTGGCAGGTACAATGAGCAGTTCTTC.

This clonotype was observed at least ten times. The CDR3 DNA reads TGCGCCAGCAGCCCGTCCACCTCCTACGAGCAGTACTTC. Amino acids: CASSPSTSYEQYF. V gene TRBV5-1 combines with J gene TRBJ2-7; D is ambiguous. Germline CDR1 reads SGHRS; CDR2 reads YFSETQ. With 4 bases removed from V and 0 bases from J, the gap between germline ends came to 8 bases. This CDR3 spans 13 amino acids.

This clonotype has just a few counts. The chain uses TRBV6-2 or TRBV6-3 and TRBJ2-3; the D gene is possibly TRBD2 (5 bases). CDR1 is MNHEY, CDR2 SVGEGT, per germline. The V end lost 5 bases, the J end lost 2 bases, and 17 bases lay between the germline ends. The CDR3 consists of 16 residues. CDR3 nucleotide sequence: TGTGCCAGCAGTAAACCTCGGGATATCATCACAGATACGCAGTATTTT. Translated: CASSKPRDIITDTQYF.

CDR3 in DNA: TGTGCCAGCAGGGCCCATTTGCCCCCCTCCTACAATGAGCAGTTCTTC. This sequence encodes CASRAHLPPSYNEQFF. This rearrangement joins TRBV6-2 or TRBV6-3 to TRBJ2-1; D not resolved. Germline CDR1 MNHEY, CDR2 SVGEGT. The CDR3 contains 16 residues. Trimming removed 6 bases at V and 0 bases at J, with 15 bases between.

This chain links TRBV13 with TRBJ2-1; 9 nucleotides match TRBD2. The CDR3 covers 16 residues. Losses at the gene ends were 5 bases for V and 10 bases for J; bases not matched to a gene: 15. The germline gives CDR1 PRHDT, CDR2 FYEKMQ (reference sequence). The CDR3: CASSPLGLASLGEQFF. CDR3 bases: TGTGCCAGCAGCCCTCTGGGACTAGCTTCCTTAGGGGAGCAGTTCTTC.

This clonotype was detected many times. This chain connects TRBV29-1 to TRBJ2-7, with D perhaps TRBD1 or TRBD2 (5 bases each). Per germline, CDR1 SQVTM and CDR2 ANQGSEA. This CDR3 has 13 amino acids. The V end lost 7 bases, the J end lost 5 bases, and 18 bases lay between the germline ends. CDR3 loop: CSAHIGARDEQYF. The CDR3 nucleotides are TGCAGCGCCCACATTGGGGCGAGGGACGAGCAGTACTTC.

The table lists this clonotype with many counts. The rearrangement uses TRBV10-2 and TRBJ2-3; TRBD2 matches at 12 bases. The J segment lost 1 base and the V segment lost 6 bases, leaving 2 bases of the junction unmatched. Per germline, CDR1 WSHSY and CDR2 SAAADI. The CDR3 has 15 residues. CDR3 amino acids: CASRTSGGGTDTQYF. The DNA of the CDR3 is TGCGCCAGCAGGACTAGCGGGGGTGGCACAGATACGCAGTATTTT.

The chain couples TRBV6-5 to TRBJ2-3; a possible D gene is TRBD2 (6 bases). The length of the CDR3 is 16 residues. With 2 bases removed from V and 4 bases from J, the gap between germline ends came to 16 bases. Germline assignment: CDR1 MNHEY and CDR2 SVGAGI. The CDR3 nucleotides are TGTGCCAGCAGTTACGGGCGGCTAGCGCGCCCAGATACGCAGTATTTT. Its protein is CASSYGRLARPDTQYF.

This clonotype was observed a handful of times. The chain has TRBV6-5 and TRBJ2-3, with D possibly TRBD2 on 5 matching bases. CDR3 size: 14 residues. The V end was cut by 0 bases, the J end by 2 bases, with 6 bases between. The germline V gene has CDR1 MNHEY and CDR2 SVGAGI. CDR3 in amino acids: CASSYSDYTDTQYF. CDR3 DNA sequence: TGTGCCAGCAGTTACTCTGACTACACAGATACGCAGTATTTT.

This clonotype was detected a few times. The chain couples TRBV28 to TRBJ2-1; D is uncertain. The ends were cut back, 2 bases at V and 3 bases at J, with 8 bases in the middle. The CDR3 totals 14 residues. Germline V gene data show CDR1 as MDHEN and CDR2 as SYDVKM. The CDR3 loop is CASSLARLYNEQFF. For the CDR3, the DNA is TGTGCCAGCAGTTTAGCACGGCTCTACAATGAGCAGTTCTTC.

This clonotype was detected a few times. This chain uses TRBV5-1 with TRBJ2-3; 8 bases are shared with TRBD2. The CDR3 sequence is 13 residues long. Germline CDR1 SGHRS, CDR2 YFSETQ. Germline trimming cut 6 bases from V and 1 base from J; bases unmatched to any gene: 1. CDR3 region: CASNSGGTDTQYF. CDR3 in DNA: TGCGCCAGCAATAGCGGGGGCACAGATACGCAGTATTTT.

This chain uses TRBV14 with TRBJ2-3; D may be TRBD1 (6 bases). Per the germline V gene, CDR1 is SGHDN and CDR2 is FVKESK. The CDR3 contains 17 residues. The V and J ends lost 0 bases and 6 bases respectively, with 19 bases between them. CDR3 DNA: TGTGCCAGCAGCCAAGAGTTAGGACAGCGGATCCCGGATACGCAGTATTTT. Residues: CASSQELGQRIPDTQYF. Supplemented by reference TRBV14 and TRBJ2-3, the full variable domain reads EAGVTQFPSHSVIEKGQTVTLRCDPISGHDNLYWYRRVMGKEIKFLLHFVKESKQDESGMPNNRFLAERTGGTYSTLKVQPAELEDSGVYFCASSQELGQRIPDTQYFGPGTRLTVL.

V is TRBV25-1 and J is TRBJ2-4; D possibly uses TRBD1 or TRBD2 (5 bases each). V lost 3 bases, J lost 1 base, and 10 bases lay in between. This CDR3 contains 15 residues. The germline V gene has CDR1 MGHDK and CDR2 SYGVNS. CDR3 region: CASSDSREAKNIQYF. DNA for the CDR3: TGTGCCAGCAGTGACTCCAGGGAGGCCAAAAACATTCAGTACTTC. The full variable domain, its missing parts supplied by reference TRBV25-1 and TRBJ2-4, is EADIYQTPRYLVIGTGKKITLECSQTMGHDKMYWYQQDPGMELHLIHYSYGVNSTEKGDLSSESTVSRIRTEHFPLTLESARPSHTSQYLCASSDSREAKNIQYFGAGTRLSVL.

This clonotype was seen a handful of times. The rearrangement links TRBV29-1 to TRBJ2-7; 7 bases are a match to TRBD1. The CDR3 sequence is 13 residues long. V shed 4 bases and J 3 bases; nucleotides not matched to a gene: 6. Germline values: CDR1 SQVTM, CDR2 ANQGSEA. DNA of the CDR3: TGCAGCGTTGGGGTAGGGGGCGGCTACGAGCAGTACTTC. Translated: CSVGVGGGYEQYF.

The V call is TRBV5-1, the J call TRBJ2-2; D ambiguous. CDR1 is SGHRS and CDR2 is YFSETQ in the germline V gene. The CDR3 has 15 amino acids. V lost 0 bases and J 1 base, leaving 7 bases between the germline ends. CDR3 nucleotides: TGCGCCAGCAGCTTGGCCATTCAGAACACCGGGGAGCTGTTTTTT. It encodes CASSLAIQNTGELFF. Drawing the rest from reference TRBV5-1 and TRBJ2-2, the complete variable domain is KAGVTQTPRYLIKTRGQQVTLSCSPISGHRSVSWYQQTPGQGLQFLFEYFSETQRNKGNFPGRFSGRQFSNSRSEMNVSTLELGDSALYLCASSLAIQNTGELFFGEGSRLTVL.

The V gene is TRBV6-2 or TRBV6-3, the J gene TRBJ2-1, with 7 bases identical to TRBD2. The J segment lost 2 bases and the V segment lost 6 bases, leaving 13 bases of the junction unmatched. Germline V lookup: CDR1 MNHEY, CDR2 SVGEGT. This CDR3 has 17 amino acids. Written as DNA, the CDR3 is TGTGCCAGCAGCCCAGCCGGGAGGTCGACAGCCTACAATGAGCAGTTCTTC. Translating it yields CASSPAGRSTAYNEQFF.

This clonotype was counted many times. J is TRBJ2-2 and V is TRBV12-3 or TRBV12-4; D remains ambiguous. V was trimmed by 2 bases and J by 9 bases, leaving 7 bases between them. The CDR3 contains 12 residues. Here the CDR3 DNA reads TGTGCCAGCAGTTTAATGGGGTGGGAGCTGTTTTTT. As protein: CASSLMGWELFF.

This chain connects TRBV7-8 to TRBJ2-1; 10 bases are shared with TRBD2. This CDR3 has 16 residues. V was clipped by 1 base and J by 6 bases; unmatched bases: 6. CDR1 is SGHVS, CDR2 FQNEAQ, per germline. The CDR3 reads CASSLGVAGGSNEQFF. CDR3 nucleotides: TGTGCCAGCAGCTTAGGGGTAGCGGGAGGAAGCAATGAGCAGTTCTTC.

V and J are TRBV5-4 and TRBJ2-5; D is perhaps TRBD2 (5 bases). The V and J ends lost 5 bases and 2 bases respectively, with 16 bases between them. The germline CDR1 and CDR2 sequences are SGHNT and YYREEE (reference sequence). CDR3 size: 15 residues. The CDR3 region is CASRNGRLAQETQYF. CDR3 coding DNA: TGTGCCAGCAGGAACGGACGGCTAGCTCAAGAGACCCAGTACTTC.

This clonotype showed up just a few times. The chain links TRBV4-1 to TRBJ2-2; 8 bases match TRBD2. Per germline, CDR1 MGHRA and CDR2 YSYEKL. V shed 1 base, J shed 5 bases, and the junction held 3 bases outside the gene matches. The CDR3 runs to 15 residues. CDR3 DNA: TGCGCCAGCAGCCAAGCGACTAGCGAAACCGGGGAGCTGTTTTTT. It codes for CASSQATSETGELFF.

This clonotype has just a few counts. The genes are TRBV11-2 and TRBJ1-2; D is uncertain. The CDR3 runs 12 residues. Germline CDR1 and CDR2: SGHAT and FQNNGV. The V and J ends lost 0 bases and 10 bases respectively, with 9 bases between them. The DNA for the CDR3 is TGTGCCAGCAGCTTAGATAGAGTGACCTACACCTTC. Translated, it gives CASSLDRVTYTF.